This TCR beta chain was recorded in a study of radiotherapy plus CTLA-4 blockade in lung cancer. Measured with immunoSEQ multiplex PCR; TCRdb has only the in-frame clones, and not every one. The sample shows about 53,000 clones, approximately 84% of them seen only once. This CDR3 is 14 amino acids long. In germline, CDR1 is SGHTA, CDR2 FQGTGA. Trimming took 6 bases from V and 7 from J; bases not matched to a gene: 9. This clone has more than one count but fewer than ten. The sequenced sample was peripheral blood, obtained from a patient treated with radiotherapy plus ipilimumab. The source is a human donor with non-small cell lung cancer whose response to radiotherapy plus ipilimumab could not be evaluated. This sequence joins TRBV7-3 and TRBJ2-1, with TRBD2 identical over 7 bases. CDR3 sequence reads: CASSLGGRGNEQFF. The DNA for the CDR3 is TGTGCCAGCAGTTTAGGTGGGAGGGGTAATGAGCAGTTCTTC.